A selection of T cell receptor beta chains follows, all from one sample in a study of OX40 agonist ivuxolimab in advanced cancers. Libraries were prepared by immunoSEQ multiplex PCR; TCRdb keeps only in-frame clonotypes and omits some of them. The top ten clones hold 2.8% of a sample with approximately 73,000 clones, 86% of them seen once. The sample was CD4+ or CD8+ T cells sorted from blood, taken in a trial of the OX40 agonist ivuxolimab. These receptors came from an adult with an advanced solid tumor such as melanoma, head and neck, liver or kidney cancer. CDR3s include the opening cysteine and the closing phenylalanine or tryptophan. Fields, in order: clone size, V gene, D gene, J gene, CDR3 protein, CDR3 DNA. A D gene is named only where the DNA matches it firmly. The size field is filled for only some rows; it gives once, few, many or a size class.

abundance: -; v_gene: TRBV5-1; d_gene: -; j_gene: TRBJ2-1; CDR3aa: CASSLTEAYNEQFF; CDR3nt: TGCGCCAGCAGCTTGACAGAGGCCTACAATGAGCAGTTCTTC
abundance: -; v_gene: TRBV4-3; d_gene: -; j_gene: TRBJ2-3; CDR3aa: CASSQSPSDTQYF; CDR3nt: TGCGCCAGCAGCCAATCACCTTCAGATACGCAGTATTTT
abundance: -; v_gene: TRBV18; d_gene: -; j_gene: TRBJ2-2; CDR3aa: CASSRQFSNTGELFF; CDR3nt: TGTGCCAGCTCACGACAGTTTTCGAACACCGGGGAGCTGTTTTTT
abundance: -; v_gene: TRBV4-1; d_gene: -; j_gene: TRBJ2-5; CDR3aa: CASSQGSGETQYF; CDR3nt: TGCGCCAGCAGCCAAGGGTCGGGAGAGACCCAGTACTTC
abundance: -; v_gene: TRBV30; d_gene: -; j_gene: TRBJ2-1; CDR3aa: CAWSFGGNNEQFF; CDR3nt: TGTGCCTGGAGTTTCGGCGGGAACAATGAGCAGTTCTTC
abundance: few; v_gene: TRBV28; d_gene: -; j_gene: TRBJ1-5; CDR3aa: CASSPYEGPQHF; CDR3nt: TGTGCCAGCAGTCCCTACGAGGGGCCCCAGCATTTT
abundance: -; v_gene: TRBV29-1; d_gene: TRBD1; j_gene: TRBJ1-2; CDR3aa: CSVDTGTGGDYGYTF; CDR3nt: TGCAGCGTTGACACCGGGACAGGGGGCGACTATGGCTACACCTTC
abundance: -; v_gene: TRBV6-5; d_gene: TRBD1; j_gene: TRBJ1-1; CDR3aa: CASSEPQGAREAFF; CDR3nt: TGTGCCAGCAGTGAACCACAGGGGGCGCGGGAAGCTTTCTTT
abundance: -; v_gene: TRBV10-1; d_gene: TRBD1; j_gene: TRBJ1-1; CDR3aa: CASSESQGAGTEAFF; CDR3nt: TGCGCCAGCAGTGAGTCTCAGGGGGCCGGGACTGAAGCTTTCTTT
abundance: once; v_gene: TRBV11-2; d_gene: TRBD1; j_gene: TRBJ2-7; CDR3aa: CASSSGQGTTYEQYF; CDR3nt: TGTGCCAGCAGCTCGGGACAGGGCACCACCTACGAGCAGTACTTC
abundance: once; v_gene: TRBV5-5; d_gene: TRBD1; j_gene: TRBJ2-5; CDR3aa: CASTEKQGIGQETQYF; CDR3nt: TGTGCCAGCACCGAGAAACAGGGGATAGGGCAAGAGACCCAGTACTTC
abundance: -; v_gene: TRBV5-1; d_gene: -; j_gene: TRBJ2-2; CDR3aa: CASSRDISGTGELFF; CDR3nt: TGCGCCAGCAGCCGTGATATTTCGGGGACCGGGGAGCTGTTTTTT
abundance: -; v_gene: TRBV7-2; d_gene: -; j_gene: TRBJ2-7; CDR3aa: CASSPRAGAENEQYF; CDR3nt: TGTGCCAGCAGCCCAAGGGCCGGGGCGGAGAACGAGCAGTACTTC
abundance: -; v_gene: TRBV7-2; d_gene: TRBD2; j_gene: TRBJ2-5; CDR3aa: CASSLRRLAGAGSETQYF; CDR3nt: TGTGCCAGCAGCTTAAGGAGACTAGCGGGGGCAGGGTCGGAGACCCAGTACTTC
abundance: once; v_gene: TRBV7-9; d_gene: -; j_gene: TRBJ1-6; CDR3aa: CASSTPGGASSYNSPLHF; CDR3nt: TGTGCCAGCAGCACCCCGGGGGGGGCCAGCTCCTATAATTCACCCCTCCACTTT
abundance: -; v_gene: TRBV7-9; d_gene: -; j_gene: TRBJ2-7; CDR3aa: CASSLASGAYEQYF; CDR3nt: TGTGCCAGCAGCTTAGCATCCGGGGCCTACGAGCAGTACTTC
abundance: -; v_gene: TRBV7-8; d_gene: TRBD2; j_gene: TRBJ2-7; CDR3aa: CASSILAGEFYEQYF; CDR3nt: TGTGCCAGCAGTATACTAGCGGGGGAATTCTACGAGCAGTACTTC
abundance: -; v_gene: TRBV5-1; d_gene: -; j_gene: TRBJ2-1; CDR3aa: CASTLDGYSYNEQFF; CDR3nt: TGCGCCAGCACCCTAGACGGATACAGCTACAATGAGCAGTTCTTC
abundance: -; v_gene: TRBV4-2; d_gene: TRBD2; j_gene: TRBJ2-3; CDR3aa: CASSQVTSGRSTDTQYF; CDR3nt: TGTGCCAGCAGCCAGGTCACTAGCGGGAGATCCACAGATACGCAGTATTTT
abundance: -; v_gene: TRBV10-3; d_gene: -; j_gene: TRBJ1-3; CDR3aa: CAISRDRRPGNTIYF; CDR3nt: TGTGCCATCAGCCGGGACCGTCGGCCTGGAAACACCATATATTTT
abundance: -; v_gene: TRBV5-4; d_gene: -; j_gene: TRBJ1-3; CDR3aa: CASSSPAGDGNTIYF; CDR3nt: TGTGCCAGCAGCTCCCCGGCAGGGGATGGAAACACCATATATTTT
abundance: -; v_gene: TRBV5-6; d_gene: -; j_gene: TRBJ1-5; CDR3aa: CASSFRSGANQPQHF; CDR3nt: TGTGCCAGCAGCTTTCGGTCAGGCGCAAATCAGCCCCAGCATTTT
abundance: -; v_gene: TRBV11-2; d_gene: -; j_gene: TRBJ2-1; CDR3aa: CASSLRGDRFRHEQFF; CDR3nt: TGTGCCAGCAGCCTTAGGGGCGATCGGTTTAGGCATGAGCAGTTCTTC
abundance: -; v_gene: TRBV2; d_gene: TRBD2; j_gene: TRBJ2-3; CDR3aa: CASSDAWGAGGADTQYF; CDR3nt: TGTGCCAGCAGTGACGCCTGGGGAGCGGGGGGCGCAGATACGCAGTATTTT
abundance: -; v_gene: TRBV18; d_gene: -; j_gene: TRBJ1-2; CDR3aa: CASSPGQHYGYTF; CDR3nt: TGTGCCAGCTCACCAGGACAACATTATGGCTACACCTTC
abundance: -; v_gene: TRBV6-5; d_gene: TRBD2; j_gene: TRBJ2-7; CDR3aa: CASRGLAGEQYF; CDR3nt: TGTGCCAGCAGAGGACTAGCGGGCGAGCAGTACTTC
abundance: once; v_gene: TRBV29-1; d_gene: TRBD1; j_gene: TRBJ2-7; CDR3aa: CSAETGAGSYEQYF; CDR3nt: TGCAGCGCCGAGACAGGGGCCGGCTCCTACGAGCAGTACTTC
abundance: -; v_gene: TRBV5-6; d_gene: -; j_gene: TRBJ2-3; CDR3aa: CASSLESTDTQYF; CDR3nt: TGTGCCAGCAGCTTGGAGAGTACAGATACGCAGTATTTT
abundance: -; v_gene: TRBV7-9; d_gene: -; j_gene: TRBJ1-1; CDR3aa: CASSLRGITEAFF; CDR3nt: TGTGCCAGCAGCTTACGTGGGATCACTGAAGCTTTCTTT
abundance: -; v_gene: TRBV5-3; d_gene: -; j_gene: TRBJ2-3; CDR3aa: CARSTGSRTEAGTDTQYF; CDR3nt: TGTGCCAGAAGCACCGGGTCCAGAACTGAGGCCGGCACAGATACGCAGTATTTT
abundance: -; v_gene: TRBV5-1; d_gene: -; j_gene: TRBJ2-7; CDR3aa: CASSPPGLNYEQYF; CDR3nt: TGCGCCAGCAGCCCTCCGGGACTGAACTACGAGCAGTACTTC
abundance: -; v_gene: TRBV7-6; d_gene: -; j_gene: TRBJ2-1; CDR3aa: CASSLVATHNEQFF; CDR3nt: TGTGCCAGCAGCTTAGTTGCCACCCACAATGAGCAGTTCTTC
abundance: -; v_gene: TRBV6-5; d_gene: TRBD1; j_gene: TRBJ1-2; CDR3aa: CASRPDRVGGYTF; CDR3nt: TGTGCCAGCAGACCCGACAGGGTCGGTGGCTACACCTTC
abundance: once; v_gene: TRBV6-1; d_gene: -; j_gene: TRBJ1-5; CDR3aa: CASSEGGVENQPQHF; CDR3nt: TGTGCCAGCAGTGAAGGGGGGGTGGAAAATCAGCCCCAGCATTTT
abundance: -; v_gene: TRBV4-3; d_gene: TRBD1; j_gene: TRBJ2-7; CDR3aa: CASSQYGGQYEQYF; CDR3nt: TGCGCCAGCAGCCAGTATGGGGGACAGTACGAGCAGTACTTC
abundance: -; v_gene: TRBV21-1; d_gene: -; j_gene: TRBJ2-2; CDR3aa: CARFDRDEDTGELFF; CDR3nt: TGTGCCCGATTTGACAGGGACGAGGACACCGGGGAGCTGTTTTTT
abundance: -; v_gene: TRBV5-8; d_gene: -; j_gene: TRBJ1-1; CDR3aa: CASSLAVSGGVTEAFF; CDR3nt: TGTGCCAGCAGCTTGGCCGTGTCGGGGGGCGTCACTGAAGCTTTCTTT
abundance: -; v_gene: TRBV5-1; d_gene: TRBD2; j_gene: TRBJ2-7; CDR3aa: CASRRGDSYEQYF; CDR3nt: TGCGCCAGCCGCCGGGGGGACTCCTACGAGCAGTACTTC
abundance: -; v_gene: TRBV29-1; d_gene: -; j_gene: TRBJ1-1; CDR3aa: CSVSNTDGNTEAFF; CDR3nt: TGCAGCGTGAGTAATACGGACGGGAACACTGAAGCTTTCTTT
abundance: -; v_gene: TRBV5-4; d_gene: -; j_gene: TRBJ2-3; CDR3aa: CASSTQKTGTDTQYF; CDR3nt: TGTGCCAGCAGCACCCAAAAGACAGGCACAGATACGCAGTATTTT
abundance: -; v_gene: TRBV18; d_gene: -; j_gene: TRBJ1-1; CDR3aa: CASSPGANTEAFF; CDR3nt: TGTGCCAGCTCCCCGGGTGCGAACACTGAAGCTTTCTTT